The sequence of this T cell receptor beta chain was determined in a study of T cells after yellow fever vaccination. V shed 0 bases and J shed 2 bases, with 11 bases lying between them. The germline gives CDR1 MGHRA, CDR2 YSYEKL. This CDR3 spans 15 amino acids. TCRdb passed the 5' RACE reads through MiXCR, listing each CDR3 protein once. The top ten hold roughly 17% of the sample, which has about 500,000 distinct CDR3 sequences, about 17% seen once. This sequence was found in a man between 18 and 35 years old who received the YFV17D yellow fever vaccine. This specimen was PBMCs, taken about 5 days after the first yellow fever vaccination. The chain joins TRBV4-1 to TRBJ2-7; D perhaps matches TRBD1 (5 bases). CDR3 DNA: TGCGCCAGCAGCCAAGAAAGTAGACAGACCTACGAGCAGTACTTC. This encodes CASSQESRQTYEQYF.